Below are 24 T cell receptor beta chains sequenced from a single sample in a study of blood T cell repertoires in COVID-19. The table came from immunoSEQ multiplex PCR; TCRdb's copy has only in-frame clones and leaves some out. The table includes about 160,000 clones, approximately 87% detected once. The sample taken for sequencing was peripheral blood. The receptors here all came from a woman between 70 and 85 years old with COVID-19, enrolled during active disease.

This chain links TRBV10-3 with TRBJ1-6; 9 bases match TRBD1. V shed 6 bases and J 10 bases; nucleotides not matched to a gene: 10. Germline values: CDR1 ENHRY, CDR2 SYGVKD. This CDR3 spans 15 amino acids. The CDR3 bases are TGTGCCATCAGATCGGAAACAGGGGGCAAGTCACCCCTCCACTTT. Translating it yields CAIRSETGGKSPLHF.

The CDR3 region has the DNA TGCGCCAGCAGCAGCAAGACAGATAATTCACCCCTCCACTTT. It specifies CASSSKTDNSPLHF. This chain links TRBV4-1 with TRBJ1-6; tentative D call: TRBD1 (5 bases). CDR3 length: 14 residues. Deletions cut 5 bases from V and 5 bases from J, with 10 bases between. CDR1 and CDR2 (germline): MGHRA, YSYEKL.

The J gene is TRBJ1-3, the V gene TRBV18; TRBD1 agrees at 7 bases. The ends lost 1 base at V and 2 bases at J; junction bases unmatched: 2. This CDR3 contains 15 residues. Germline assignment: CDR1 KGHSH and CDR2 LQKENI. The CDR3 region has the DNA TGTGCCAGCTCACCACAGGGGGCAGCTGGAAACACCATATATTTT. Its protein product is CASSPQGAAGNTIYF.

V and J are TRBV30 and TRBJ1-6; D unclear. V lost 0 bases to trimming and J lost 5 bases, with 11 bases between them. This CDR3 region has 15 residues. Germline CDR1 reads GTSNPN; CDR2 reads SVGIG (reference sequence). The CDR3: CAWSVRSGNNSPLHF. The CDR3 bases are TGTGCCTGGAGTGTACGGTCGGGGAATAATTCACCCCTCCACTTT.

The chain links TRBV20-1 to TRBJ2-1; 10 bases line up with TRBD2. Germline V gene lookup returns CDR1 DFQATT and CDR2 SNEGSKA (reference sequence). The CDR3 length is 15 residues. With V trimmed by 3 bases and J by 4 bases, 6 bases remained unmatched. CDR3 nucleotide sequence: TGCAGTGCTAGTGATAAGCGGGGGGGGTACAATGAGCAGTTCTTC. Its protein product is CSASDKRGGYNEQFF.

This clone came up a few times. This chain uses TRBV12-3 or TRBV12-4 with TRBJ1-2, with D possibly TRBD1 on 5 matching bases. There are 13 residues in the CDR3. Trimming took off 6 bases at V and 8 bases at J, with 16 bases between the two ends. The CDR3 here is CASRTQGAGGYTF. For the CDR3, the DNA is TGTGCCAGCAGAACCCAGGGCGCGGGGGGCTACACCTTC.

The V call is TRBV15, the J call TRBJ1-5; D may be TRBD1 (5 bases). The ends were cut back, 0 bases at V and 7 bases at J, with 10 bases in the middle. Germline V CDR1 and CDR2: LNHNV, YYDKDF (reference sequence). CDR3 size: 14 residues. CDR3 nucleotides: TGTGCCACCAGCAGAGATGGAGGGGAACAGCCCCAGCATTTT. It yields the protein CATSRDGGEQPQHF.

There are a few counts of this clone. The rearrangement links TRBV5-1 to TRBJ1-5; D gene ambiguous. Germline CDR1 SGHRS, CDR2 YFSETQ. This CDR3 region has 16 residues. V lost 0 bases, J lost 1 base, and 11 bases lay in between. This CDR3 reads CASSLAGRGSNQPQHF. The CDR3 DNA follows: TGCGCCAGCAGCTTGGCCGGCCGAGGAAGCAATCAGCCCCAGCATTTT.

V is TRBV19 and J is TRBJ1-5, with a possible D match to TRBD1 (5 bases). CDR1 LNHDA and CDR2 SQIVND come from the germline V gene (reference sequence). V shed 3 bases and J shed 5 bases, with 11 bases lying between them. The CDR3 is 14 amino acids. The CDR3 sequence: CASSMAGYDQPQHF. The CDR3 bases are TGTGCCAGTAGTATGGCAGGGTACGATCAGCCCCAGCATTTT.

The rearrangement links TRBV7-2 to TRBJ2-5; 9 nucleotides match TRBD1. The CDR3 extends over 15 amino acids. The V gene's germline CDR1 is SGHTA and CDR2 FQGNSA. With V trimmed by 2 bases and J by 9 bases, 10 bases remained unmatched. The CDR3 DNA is TGTGCCAGCAGCTTAAATGCCGGGACAGGGCGGGCCCAGTACTTC. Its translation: CASSLNAGTGRAQYF.

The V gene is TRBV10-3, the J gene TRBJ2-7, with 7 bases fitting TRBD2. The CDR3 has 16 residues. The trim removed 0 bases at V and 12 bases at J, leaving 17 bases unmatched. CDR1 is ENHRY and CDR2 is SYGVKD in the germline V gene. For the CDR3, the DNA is TGTGCCATCAGTGAGTCAGCGGGGACCGGATTGCTCGGGGCGTACTTC. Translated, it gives CAISESAGTGLLGAYF.

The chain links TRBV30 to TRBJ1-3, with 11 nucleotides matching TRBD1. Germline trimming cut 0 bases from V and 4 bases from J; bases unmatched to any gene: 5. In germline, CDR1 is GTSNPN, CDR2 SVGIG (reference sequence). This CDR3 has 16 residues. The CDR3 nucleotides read TGTGCCTGGAGTGTACGGGACAGGGGGACAGGAAACACCATATATTTT. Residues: CAWSVRDRGTGNTIYF.

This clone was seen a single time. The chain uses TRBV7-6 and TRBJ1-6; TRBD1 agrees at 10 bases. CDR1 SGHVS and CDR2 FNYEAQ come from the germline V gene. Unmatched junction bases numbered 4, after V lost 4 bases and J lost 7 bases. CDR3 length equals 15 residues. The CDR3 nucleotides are TGTGCCAGCAGCTCCGAGGGACAGGGGAATTCACCCCTCCACTTT. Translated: CASSSEGQGNSPLHF.

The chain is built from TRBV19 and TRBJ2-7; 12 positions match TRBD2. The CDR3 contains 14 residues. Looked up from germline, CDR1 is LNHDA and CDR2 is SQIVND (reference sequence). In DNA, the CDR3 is TGTGGCACGACTAGCGGGGGACCCTCCTACGAGCAGTACTTC. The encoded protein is CGTTSGGPSYEQYF. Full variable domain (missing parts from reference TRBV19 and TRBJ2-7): DGGITQSPKYLFRKEGQNVTLSCEQNLNHDAMYWYRQDPGQGLRLIYYSQIVNDFQKGDIAEGYSVSREKKESFPLTVTSAQKNPTAFYLCGTTSGGPSYEQYFGPGTRLTVT.

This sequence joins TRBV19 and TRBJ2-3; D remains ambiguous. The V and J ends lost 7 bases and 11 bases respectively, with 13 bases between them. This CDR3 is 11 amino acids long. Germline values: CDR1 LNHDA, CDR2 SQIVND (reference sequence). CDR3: CASTKNNLQYF. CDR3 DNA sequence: TGTGCCAGTACGAAAAACAATCTGCAGTATTTT.

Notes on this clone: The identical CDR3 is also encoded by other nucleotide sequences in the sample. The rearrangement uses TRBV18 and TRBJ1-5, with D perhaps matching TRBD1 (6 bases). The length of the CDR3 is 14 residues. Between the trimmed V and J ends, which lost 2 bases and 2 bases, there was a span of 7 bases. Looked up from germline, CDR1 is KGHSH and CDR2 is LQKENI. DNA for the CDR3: TGTGCCAGCTCACCATCAGGGGGCAATCAGCCCCAGCATTTT. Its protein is CASSPSGGNQPQHF. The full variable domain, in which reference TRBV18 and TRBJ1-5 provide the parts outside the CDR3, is NAGVMQNPRHLVRRRGQEARLRCSPMKGHSHVYWYRQLPEEGLKFMVYLQKENIIDESGMPKERFSAEFPKEGPSILRIQQVVRGDSAAYFCASSPSGGNQPQHFGDGTRLSIL.

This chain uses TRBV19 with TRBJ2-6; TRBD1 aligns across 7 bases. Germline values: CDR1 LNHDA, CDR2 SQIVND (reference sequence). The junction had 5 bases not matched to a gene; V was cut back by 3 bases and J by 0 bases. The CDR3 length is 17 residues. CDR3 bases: TGTGCCAGTAGTATGTGGACAGGCTACTCTGGGGCCAACGTCCTGACTTTC. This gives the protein CASSMWTGYSGANVLTF.

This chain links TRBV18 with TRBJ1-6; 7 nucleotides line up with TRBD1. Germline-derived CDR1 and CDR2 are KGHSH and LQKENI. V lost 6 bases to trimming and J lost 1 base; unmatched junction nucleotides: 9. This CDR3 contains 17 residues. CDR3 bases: TGTGCCAGCTCCCAAACGGCAGGGGGGTCCTATAATTCACCCCTCCACTTT. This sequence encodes CASSQTAGGSYNSPLHF.

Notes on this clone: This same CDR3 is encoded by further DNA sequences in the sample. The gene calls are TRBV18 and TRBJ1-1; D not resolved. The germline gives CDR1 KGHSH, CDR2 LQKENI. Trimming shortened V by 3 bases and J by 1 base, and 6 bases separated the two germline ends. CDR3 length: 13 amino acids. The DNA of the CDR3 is TGTGCCAGCTCACCCCGGGAGAACACTGAAGCTTTCTTT. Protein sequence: CASSPRENTEAFF.

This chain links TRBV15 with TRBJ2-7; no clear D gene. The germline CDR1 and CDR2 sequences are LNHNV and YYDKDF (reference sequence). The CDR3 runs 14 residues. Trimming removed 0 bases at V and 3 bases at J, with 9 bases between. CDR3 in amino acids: CATSRDEVDYEQYF. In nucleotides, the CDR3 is TGTGCCACCAGCAGAGATGAGGTGGACTACGAGCAGTACTTC.

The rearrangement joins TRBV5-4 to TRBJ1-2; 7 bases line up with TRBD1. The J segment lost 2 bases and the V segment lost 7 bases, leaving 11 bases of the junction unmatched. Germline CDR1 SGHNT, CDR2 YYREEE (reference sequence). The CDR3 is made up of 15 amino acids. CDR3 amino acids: CASRASRGQNYGYTF. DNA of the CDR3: TGTGCCAGCCGAGCATCCCGGGGACAGAACTATGGCTACACCTTC.

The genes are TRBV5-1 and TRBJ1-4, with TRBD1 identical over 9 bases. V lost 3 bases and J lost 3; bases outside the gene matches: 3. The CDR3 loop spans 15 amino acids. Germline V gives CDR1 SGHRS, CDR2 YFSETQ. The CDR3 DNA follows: TGCGCCAGCAGCTCGGGACAGGGTTCTAATGAAAAACTGTTTTTT. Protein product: CASSSGQGSNEKLFF.

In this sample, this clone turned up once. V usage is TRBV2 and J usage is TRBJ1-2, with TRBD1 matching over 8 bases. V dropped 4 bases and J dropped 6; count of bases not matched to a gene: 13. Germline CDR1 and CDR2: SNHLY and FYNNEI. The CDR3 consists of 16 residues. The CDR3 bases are TGTGCCAGCAGTGTCAGTGGACAGGGAAATTGGAATGGCTACACCTTC. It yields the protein CASSVSGQGNWNGYTF.

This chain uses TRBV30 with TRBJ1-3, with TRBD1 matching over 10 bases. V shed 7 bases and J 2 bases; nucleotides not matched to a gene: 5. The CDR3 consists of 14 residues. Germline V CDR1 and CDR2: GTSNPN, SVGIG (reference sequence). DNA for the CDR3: TGTGCCTTAGGGACAGGGGATCCTGGAAACACCATATATTTT. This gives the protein CALGTGDPGNTIYF. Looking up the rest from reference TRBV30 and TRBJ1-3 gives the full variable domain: SQTIHQWPATLVQPVGSPLSLECTVEGTSNPNLYWYRQAAGRGLQLLFYSVGIGQISSEVPQNLSASRPQDRQFILSSKKLLLSDSGFYLCALGTGDPGNTIYFGEGSWLTVV.